Included here is one TCR beta chain sequence, with context. The sample originates from a study of CD8 T cells in Susac syndrome. This CDR3 is built from 13 residues. CDR1 and CDR2 (germline): SQVTM, ANQGSEA. V shed 6 bases, J shed 6 bases, and the junction held 9 bases outside the gene matches. Random hexamers were used to reverse transcribe the RNA input (about 0.5 to 1 ug). A multiplex approach, immunoSEQ multiplex PCR, amplified TCR beta CDR3 across 54 Vbeta and 13 Jbeta. TCRdb fed the immunoSEQ multiplex PCR reads into MiXCR, producing one record per CDR3 protein. The sample includes 55,000 to 85,000 distinct CDR3 sequences, 96% of them seen just once. From blood CD8+ and CD4+ T cells, TCR beta sequences were generated. The patients serving as multiple sclerosis controls were treatment-naive. They had stable or active relapsing-remitting disease and fulfilled revised McDonald criteria.

The origin of this receptor is a human donor with multiple sclerosis. The gene calls are TRBV29-1 and TRBJ2-7; 9 bases map to TRBD1. Material: CD4+ T cells from PBMCs. The CDR3, as DNA: TGCAGCGTAGACAAACAGGGGGCGACCGAGCAGTACTTC. Protein: CSVDKQGATEQYF.